This TCR beta chain was identified during a study of OX40 agonist ivuxolimab in advanced cancers. Study-level findings and limits: Doses of 0.1 to 3.0 mg/kg were accompanied by clonal expansion of CD4+ and CD8+ blood T cells by week 6. Compared with others, partial responders at 0.1-3.0 mg/kg displayed clonal expansion among the lowest.

Trimming at V came to 3 bases and at J to 5 bases, leaving 14 bases not matched to a gene. This CDR3 region has 19 residues. The germline gives CDR1 LNHNV, CDR2 YYDKDF (reference sequence). As concerns this clone: Its antigen is currently unknown.

Produced via immunoSEQ multiplex PCR; TCRdb's table is partial and in-frame only. Counted here are about 61,000 clones, about 85% occurring once; the ten biggest clones make up 1.2%. Sequenced material: CD4+ or CD8+ T cells sorted from blood, taken in a trial of the OX40 agonist ivuxolimab. This rearrangement joins TRBV15 to TRBJ2-5; 14 bases match TRBD2. The sequence came from an adult with an advanced solid tumor such as melanoma, head and neck, liver or kidney cancer. The CDR3 DNA reads TGTGCCACCAGCAGGGGTAGGACTAGCGGGGGGCCCCTCGCGGAGACCCAGTACTTC. Protein: CATSRGRTSGGPLAETQYF. Drawing the rest from reference TRBV15 and TRBJ2-5, the complete variable domain is DAMVIQNPRYQVTQFGKPVTLSCSQTLNHNVMYWYQQKSSQAPKLLFHYYDKDFNNEADTPDNFQSRRPNTSFCFLDIRSPGLGDTAMYLCATSRGRTSGGPLAETQYFGPGTRLLVL.